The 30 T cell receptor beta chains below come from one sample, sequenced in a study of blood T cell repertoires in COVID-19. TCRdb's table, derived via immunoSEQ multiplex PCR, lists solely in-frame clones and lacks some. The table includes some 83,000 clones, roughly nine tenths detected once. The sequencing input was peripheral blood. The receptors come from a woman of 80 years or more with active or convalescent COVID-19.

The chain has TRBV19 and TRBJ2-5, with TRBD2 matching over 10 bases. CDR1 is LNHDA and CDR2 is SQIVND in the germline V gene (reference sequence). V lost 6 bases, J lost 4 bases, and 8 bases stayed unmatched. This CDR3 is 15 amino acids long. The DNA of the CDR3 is TGTGCCAGTAGACCTCTAGCGGGGGCGGTAGAGACCCAGTACTTC. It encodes CASRPLAGAVETQYF.

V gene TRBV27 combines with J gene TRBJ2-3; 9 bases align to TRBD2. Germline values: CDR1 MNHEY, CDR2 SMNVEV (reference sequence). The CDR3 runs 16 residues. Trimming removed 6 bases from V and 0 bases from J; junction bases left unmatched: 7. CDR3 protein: CASRLNGLASTDTQYF. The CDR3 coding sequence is TGTGCCAGCAGACTAAACGGACTAGCGAGCACAGATACGCAGTATTTT.

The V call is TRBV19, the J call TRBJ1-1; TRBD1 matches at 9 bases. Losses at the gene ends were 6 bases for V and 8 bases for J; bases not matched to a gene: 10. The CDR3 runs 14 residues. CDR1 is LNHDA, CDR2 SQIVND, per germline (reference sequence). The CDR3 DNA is TGTGCCAGTAGCCTAACAGGGGGCCCACGCGAAGCTTTCTTT. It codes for CASSLTGGPREAFF.

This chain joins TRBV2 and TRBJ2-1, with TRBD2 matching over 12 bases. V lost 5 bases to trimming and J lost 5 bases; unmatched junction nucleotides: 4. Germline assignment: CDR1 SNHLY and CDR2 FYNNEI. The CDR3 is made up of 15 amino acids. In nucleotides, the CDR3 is TGTGCCAGCAGTCGGACTAGCGGGGTTAACAATGAGCAGTTCTTC. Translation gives CASSRTSGVNNEQFF.

CDR3 in DNA: TGTGCCAGCACTAACTGGGGGACTAGAGGCTTTCAGTACTTC. Translating it yields CASTNWGTRGFQYF. This chain uses TRBV28 with TRBJ2-4; 8 bases agree with TRBD2. The CDR3 length is 14 residues. Germline V gives CDR1 MDHEN, CDR2 SYDVKM. V was clipped by 7 bases and J by 11 bases; unmatched bases: 13.

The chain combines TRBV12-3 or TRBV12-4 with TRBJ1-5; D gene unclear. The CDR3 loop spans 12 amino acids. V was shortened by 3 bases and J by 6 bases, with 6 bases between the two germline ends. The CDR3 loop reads CASSLAGQPQHF. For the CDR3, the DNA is TGTGCCAGCAGTTTGGCAGGTCAGCCCCAGCATTTT.

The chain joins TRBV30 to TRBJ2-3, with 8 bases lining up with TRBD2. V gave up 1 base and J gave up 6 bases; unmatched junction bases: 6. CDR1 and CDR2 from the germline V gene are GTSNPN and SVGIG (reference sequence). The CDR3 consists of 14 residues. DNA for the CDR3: TGTGCCTGGAGTGGAGGACTAGCTATTGATACGCAGTATTTT. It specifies CAWSGGLAIDTQYF.

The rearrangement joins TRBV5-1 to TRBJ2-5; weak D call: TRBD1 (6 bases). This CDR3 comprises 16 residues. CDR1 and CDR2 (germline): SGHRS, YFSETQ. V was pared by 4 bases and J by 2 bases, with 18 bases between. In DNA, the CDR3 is TGCGCCAGCAGCCCGCTTGGTGGGGGCGGGCAAGAGACCCAGTACTTC. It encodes CASSPLGGGGQETQYF.

For the CDR3, the DNA is TGTGCCAGCAGTTACGCCGGGACTAGCTTTGGTACGCAGTATTTT. It encodes CASSYAGTSFGTQYF. The J gene is TRBJ2-3, the V gene TRBV6-5; 9 positions match TRBD2. The CDR3 consists of 15 residues. Per the germline V gene, CDR1 is MNHEY and CDR2 is SVGAGI. Unmatched junction bases numbered 8, after V lost 2 bases and J lost 8 bases.

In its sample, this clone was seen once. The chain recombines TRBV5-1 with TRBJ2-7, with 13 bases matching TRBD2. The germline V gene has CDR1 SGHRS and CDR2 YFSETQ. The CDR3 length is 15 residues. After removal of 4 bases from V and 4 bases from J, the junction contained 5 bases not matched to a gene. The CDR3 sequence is CASSPGTSGTYEQYF. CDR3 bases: TGCGCCAGCAGCCCCGGGACTAGCGGGACTTACGAGCAGTACTTC.

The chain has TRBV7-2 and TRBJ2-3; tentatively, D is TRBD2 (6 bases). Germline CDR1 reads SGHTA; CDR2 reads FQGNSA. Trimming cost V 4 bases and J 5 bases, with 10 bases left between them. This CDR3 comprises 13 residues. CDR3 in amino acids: CASSSAGIDTQYF. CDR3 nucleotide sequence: TGTGCCAGCAGCTCAGCGGGCATAGATACGCAGTATTTT.

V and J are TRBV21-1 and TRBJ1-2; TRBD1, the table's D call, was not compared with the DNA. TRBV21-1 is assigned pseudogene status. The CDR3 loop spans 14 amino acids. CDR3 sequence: CASSKGGSIYGYTF. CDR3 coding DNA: TGTGCCAGCAGCAAAGGGGGCTCAATCTATGGCTACACCTTC.

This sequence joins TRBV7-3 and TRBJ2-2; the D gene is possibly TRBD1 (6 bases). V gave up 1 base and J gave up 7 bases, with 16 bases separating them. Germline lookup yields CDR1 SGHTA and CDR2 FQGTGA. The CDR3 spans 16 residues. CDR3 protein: CASSLSTRGNGGELFF. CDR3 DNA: TGTGCCAGCAGCTTAAGTACCAGGGGAAATGGCGGGGAGCTGTTTTTT.

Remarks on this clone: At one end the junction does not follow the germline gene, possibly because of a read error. CDR3 residues: CASSEGDRTGPQHF. Written as DNA, the CDR3 is TGTGCCAGCAGCGAAGGTGACAGGACGGGGCCCCAGCATTTT. The V call is TRBV2, the J call TRBJ1-5; possible D gene TRBD1, 6 bases. The germline V gene has CDR1 SNHLY and CDR2 FYNNEI. The CDR3 loop spans 14 amino acids.

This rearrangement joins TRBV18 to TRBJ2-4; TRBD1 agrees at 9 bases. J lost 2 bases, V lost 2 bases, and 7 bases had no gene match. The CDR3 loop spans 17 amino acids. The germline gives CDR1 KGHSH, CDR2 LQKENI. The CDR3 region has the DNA TGTGCCAGCTCACCAAGACAGGGGGTCACTTCCAAAAACATTCAGTACTTC. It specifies CASSPRQGVTSKNIQYF.

CDR3 DNA: TGTGCCAGCAGCGGGCGGGAGGGCCTCACAGATACGCAGTATTTT. Translating gives CASSGREGLTDTQYF. The chain recombines TRBV28 with TRBJ2-3; 9 nucleotides align to TRBD2. The CDR3 is 15 residues long. The V gene's germline CDR1 is MDHEN and CDR2 SYDVKM. The trim removed 6 bases at V and 2 bases at J, leaving 6 bases unmatched.

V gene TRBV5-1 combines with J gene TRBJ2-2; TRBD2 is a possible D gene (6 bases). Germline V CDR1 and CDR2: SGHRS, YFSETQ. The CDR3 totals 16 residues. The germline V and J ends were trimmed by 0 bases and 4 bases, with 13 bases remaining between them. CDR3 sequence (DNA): TGCGCCAGCAGCTTGGTGGGCGGGGCCGGCACCGGGGAGCTGTTTTTT. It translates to CASSLVGGAGTGELFF.

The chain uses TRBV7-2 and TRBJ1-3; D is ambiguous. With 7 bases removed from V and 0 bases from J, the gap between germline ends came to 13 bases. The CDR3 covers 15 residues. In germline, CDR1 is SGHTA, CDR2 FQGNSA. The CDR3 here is CASTALRGSGNTIYF. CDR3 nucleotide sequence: TGTGCCAGCACGGCCCTCCGAGGCTCTGGAAACACCATATATTTT.

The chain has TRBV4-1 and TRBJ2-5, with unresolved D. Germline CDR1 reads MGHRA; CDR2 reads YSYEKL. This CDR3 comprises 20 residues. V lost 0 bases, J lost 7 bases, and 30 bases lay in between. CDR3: CASSQDSATQSARSKRTQYF. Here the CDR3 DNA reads TGCGCCAGCAGCCAAGACTCCGCGACACAGTCCGCGAGATCGAAAAGGACCCAGTACTTC.

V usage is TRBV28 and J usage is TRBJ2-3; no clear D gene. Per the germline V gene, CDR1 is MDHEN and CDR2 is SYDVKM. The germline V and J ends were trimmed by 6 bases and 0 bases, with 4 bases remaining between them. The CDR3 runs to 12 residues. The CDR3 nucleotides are TGTGCCAGCAGGAGCAGCACAGATACGCAGTATTTT. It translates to CASRSSTDTQYF.

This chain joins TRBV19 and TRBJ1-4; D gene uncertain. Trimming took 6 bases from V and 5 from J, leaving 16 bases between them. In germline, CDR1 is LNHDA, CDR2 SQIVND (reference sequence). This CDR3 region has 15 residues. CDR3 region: CASRPLGPTNEKLFF. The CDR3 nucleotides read TGTGCCAGTAGGCCCTTAGGTCCGACAAATGAAAAACTGTTTTTT.

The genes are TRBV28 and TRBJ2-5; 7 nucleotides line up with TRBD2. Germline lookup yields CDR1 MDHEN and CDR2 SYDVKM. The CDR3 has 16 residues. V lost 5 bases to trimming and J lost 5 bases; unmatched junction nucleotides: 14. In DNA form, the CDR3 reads TGTGCCAGCAGTCTCCCTTGGGGAGCGGGGAGGGAGACCCAGTACTTC. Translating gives CASSLPWGAGRETQYF.

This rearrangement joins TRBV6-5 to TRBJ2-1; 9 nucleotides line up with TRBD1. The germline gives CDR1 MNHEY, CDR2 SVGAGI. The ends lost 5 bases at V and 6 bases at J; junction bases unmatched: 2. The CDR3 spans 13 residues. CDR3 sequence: CASSRQGGNEQFF. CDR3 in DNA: TGTGCCAGCAGTCGACAGGGGGGCAATGAGCAGTTCTTC.

This chain's CDR3 is CASSQEGWAGGYNSPLHF. The CDR3 DNA is TGCGCCAGCAGCCAAGAGGGTTGGGCAGGGGGCTATAATTCACCCCTCCACTTT. The rearrangement joins TRBV4-3 to TRBJ1-6; the match to TRBD1 covers 7 bases. This CDR3 comprises 18 residues. The junction had 8 bases not matched to a gene; V was cut back by 0 bases and J by 3 bases. Germline V lookup: CDR1 LGHNA, CDR2 YSLEER.

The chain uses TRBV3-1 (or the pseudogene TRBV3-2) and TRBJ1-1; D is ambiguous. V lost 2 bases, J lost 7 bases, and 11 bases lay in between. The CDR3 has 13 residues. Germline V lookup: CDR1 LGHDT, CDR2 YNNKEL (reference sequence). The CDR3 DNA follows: TGTGCCAGCAGCCAAAAAGCGGACCTTGAAGCTTTCTTT. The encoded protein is CASSQKADLEAFF.

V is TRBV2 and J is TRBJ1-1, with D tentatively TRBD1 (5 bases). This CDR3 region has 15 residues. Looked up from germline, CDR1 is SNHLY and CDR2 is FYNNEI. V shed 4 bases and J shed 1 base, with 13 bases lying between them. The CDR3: CASSVRGGGNTEAFF. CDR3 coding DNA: TGTGCCAGCAGTGTTAGGGGCGGGGGGAACACTGAAGCTTTCTTT.

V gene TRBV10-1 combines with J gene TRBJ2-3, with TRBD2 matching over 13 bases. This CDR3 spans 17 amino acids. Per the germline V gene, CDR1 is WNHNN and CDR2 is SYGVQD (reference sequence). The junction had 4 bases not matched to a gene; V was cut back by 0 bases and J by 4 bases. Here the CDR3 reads CASSESGTSGTSDTQYF. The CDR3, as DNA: TGCGCCAGCAGTGAGTCGGGGACTAGCGGGACTTCAGATACGCAGTATTTT.

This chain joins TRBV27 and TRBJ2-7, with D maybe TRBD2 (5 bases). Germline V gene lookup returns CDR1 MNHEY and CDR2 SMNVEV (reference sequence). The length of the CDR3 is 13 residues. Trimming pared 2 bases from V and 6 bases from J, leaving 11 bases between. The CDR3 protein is CASSLRGLSEQYF. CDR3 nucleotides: TGTGCCAGCAGTTTAAGAGGGTTAAGCGAGCAGTACTTC.

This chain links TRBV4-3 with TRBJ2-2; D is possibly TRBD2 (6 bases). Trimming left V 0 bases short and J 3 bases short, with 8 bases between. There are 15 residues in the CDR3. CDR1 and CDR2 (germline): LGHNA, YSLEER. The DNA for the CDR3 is TGCGCCAGCAGCCAAGATGGAGGGTACACCGGGGAGCTGTTTTTT. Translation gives CASSQDGGYTGELFF.

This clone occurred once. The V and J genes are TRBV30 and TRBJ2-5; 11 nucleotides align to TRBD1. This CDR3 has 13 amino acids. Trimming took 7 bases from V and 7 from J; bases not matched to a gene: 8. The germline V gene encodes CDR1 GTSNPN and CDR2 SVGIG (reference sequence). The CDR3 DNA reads TGTGCCTTGCCGGGACAGGGGGTGGGGACCCAGTACTTC. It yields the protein CALPGQGVGTQYF.